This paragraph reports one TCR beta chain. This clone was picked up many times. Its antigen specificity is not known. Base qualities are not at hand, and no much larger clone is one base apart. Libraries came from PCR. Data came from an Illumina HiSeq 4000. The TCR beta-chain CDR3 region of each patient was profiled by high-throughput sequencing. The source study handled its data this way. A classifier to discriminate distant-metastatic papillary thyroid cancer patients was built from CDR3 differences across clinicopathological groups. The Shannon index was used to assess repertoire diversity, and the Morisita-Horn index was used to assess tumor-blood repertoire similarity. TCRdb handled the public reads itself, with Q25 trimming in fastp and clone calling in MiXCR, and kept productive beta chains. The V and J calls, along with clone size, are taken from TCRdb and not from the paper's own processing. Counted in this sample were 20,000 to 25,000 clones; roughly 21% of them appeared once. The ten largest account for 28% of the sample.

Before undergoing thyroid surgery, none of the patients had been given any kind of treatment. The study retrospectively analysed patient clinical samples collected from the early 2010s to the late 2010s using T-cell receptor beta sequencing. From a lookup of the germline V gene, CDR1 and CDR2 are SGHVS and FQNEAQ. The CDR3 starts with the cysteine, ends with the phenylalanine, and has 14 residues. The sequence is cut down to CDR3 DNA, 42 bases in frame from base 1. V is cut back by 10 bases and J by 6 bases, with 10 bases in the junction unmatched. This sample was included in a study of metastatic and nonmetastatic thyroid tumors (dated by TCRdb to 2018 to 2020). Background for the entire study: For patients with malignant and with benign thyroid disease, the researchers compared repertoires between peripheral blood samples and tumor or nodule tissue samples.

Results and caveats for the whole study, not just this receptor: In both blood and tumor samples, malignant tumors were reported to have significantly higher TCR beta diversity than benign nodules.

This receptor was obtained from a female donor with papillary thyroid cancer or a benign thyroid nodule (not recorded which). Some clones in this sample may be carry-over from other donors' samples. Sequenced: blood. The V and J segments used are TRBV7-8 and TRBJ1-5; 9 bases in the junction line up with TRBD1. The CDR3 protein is CATGDRVVVQPQHF. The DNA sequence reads TGTGCCACTGGGGACAGGGTTGTCGTTCAGCCCCAGCATTTT.